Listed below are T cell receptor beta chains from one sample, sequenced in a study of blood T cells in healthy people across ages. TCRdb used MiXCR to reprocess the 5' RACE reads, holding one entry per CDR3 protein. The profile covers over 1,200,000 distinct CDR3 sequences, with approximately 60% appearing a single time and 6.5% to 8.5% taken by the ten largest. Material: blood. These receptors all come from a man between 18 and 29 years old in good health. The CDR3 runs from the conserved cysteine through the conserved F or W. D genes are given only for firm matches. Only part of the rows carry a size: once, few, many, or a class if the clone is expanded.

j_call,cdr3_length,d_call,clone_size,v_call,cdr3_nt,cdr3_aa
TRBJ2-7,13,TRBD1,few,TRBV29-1,TGCAGCGTTGGACAGGGTGAAGCTTACGAGCAGTACTTC,CSVGQGEAYEQYF
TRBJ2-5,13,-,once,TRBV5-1,TGCGCCAGCAGCTTGCCTAGGGGGAAGACCCAGTACTTC,CASSLPRGKTQYF
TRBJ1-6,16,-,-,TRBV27,TGTGCCAGCAGTTTCCGGCAGTATAGTAATAATTCACCCCTCCACTTT,CASSFRQYSNNSPLHF
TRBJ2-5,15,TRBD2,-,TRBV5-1,TGCGCCAGCAGCGACACTAGCGGGAGTCAAGAGACCCAGTACTTC,CASSDTSGSQETQYF
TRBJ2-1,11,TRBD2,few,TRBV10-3,TGTGCCACCTACTCTAGCGGGGAGCAGTTCTTC,CATYSSGEQFF
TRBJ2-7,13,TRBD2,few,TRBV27,TGTGCCAGCGGACTAGCGGGAGCCTACGAGCAGTACTTC,CASGLAGAYEQYF
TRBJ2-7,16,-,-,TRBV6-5,TGTGCCAGCAGTTACTCCGGGACTCACCCCTACAATGAGCAGTACTTC,CASSYSGTHPYNEQYF
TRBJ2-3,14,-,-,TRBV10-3,TGTGCCATCAGTGAATATGGCACGTCAGATACGCAGTATTTT,CAISEYGTSDTQYF
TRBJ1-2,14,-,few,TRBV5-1,TGCGCCAGCCGAATCGCAACAGGCATTTATGGCTACACCTTC,CASRIATGIYGYTF
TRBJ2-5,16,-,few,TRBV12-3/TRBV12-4,TGTGCCAGCAATCTAAGGGGCTTTGCCCGCCAAGAGACCCAGTACTTC,CASNLRGFARQETQYF
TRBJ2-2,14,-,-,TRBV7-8,TGTGCCAGCACTCGAGAGGAGGATGGTTGGGAGCTGTTTTTT,CASTREEDGWELFF
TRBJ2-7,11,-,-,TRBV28,TGTGCCAGCAGGGATTTGGACAATGAGTACTTC,CASRDLDNEYF
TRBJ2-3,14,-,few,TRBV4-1,TGCGCCAGCAGCCAAGCGGGAACCACAGATACGCAGTATTTT,CASSQAGTTDTQYF
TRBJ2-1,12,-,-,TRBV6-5,TGTGCCAGCAGAGATGGGGGGAATGAGCAGTTCTTC,CASRDGGNEQFF
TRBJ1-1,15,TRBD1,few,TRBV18,TGTGCCAGCTCGCAAACTAATACAGGGGACACTGAAGCTTTCTTT,CASSQTNTGDTEAFF
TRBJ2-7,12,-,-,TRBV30,TGTGCCGGGAGTGTACACAGGGACGAGCAGTACTTC,CAGSVHRDEQYF
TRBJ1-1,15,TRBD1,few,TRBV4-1,TGCGCCAGCAGCCGTTACAGGGGAGCGAACACTGAAGCTTTCTTT,CASSRYRGANTEAFF
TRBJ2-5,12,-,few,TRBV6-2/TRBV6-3,TGTGCCAGCAGTTACTCGACAGAGACCCAGTACTTC,CASSYSTETQYF
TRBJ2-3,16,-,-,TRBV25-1,TGTGCCAGCAGTGAATCCGGCGTTACTGGCACAGATACGCAGTATTTT,CASSESGVTGTDTQYF
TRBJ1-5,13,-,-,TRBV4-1,TGCGCCAGCAGCCAAGAAGGGAGACAGCCCCAGCATTTT,CASSQEGRQPQHF
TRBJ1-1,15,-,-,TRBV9,TGTGCCAGCAGCGTAGGAGCCAGAGAGAACACTGAACCTTTCTTT,CASSVGARENTEPFF
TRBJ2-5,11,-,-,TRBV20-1,TGCAGTGCTAGAACGGGGCAGATCCAGTACTTC,CSARTGQIQYF
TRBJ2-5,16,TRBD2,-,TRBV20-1,TGCAGTGCTAGTCCGGTACTAGCGGGATGGGAAGAGACCCAGTACTTC,CSASPVLAGWEETQYF
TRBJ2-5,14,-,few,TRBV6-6,TGTGCCAGCAGTTACCCCACTTCGGGGGAGACCCAGTACTTC,CASSYPTSGETQYF
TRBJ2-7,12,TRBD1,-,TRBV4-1,TGCGCCAGCAACAGGGGGATACACGAGCAGTACTTC,CASNRGIHEQYF
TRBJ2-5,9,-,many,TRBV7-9,TGTGCCAAATGGGGAGAGCAGTACTTC,CAKWGEQYF
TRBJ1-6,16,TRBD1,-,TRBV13,TGTGCCAGCAGCTTAGGGGCAGGGGGTTATAATTCACCCCTCCACTTT,CASSLGAGGYNSPLHF
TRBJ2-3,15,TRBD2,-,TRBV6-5,TGTGCCAGCAGCTCACTAGCGGGAGGCCGGAATACGCAGTATTTT,CASSSLAGGRNTQYF
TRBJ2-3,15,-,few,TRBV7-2,TGTGCCAGCAGCGGGGGTCCCGGATACACAGATACGCAGTATTTT,CASSGGPGYTDTQYF
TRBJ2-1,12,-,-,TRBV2,TGTGCCAGCAGCGGACGCTACAATGAGCAGTTCTTC,CASSGRYNEQFF
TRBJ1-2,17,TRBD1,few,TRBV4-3,TGCGCCAGCAGCCAATGGTTTATGGACAGGGGTTTCTATGGCTACACCTTC,CASSQWFMDRGFYGYTF
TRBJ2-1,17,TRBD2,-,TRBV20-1,TGCAGTGCCAGTCCCGGGACTAGCGGGGGGTACTACAATGAGCAGTTCTTC,CSASPGTSGGYYNEQFF
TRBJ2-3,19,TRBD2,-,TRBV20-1,TGCAGTGCTTCCCGGACTAGCGGGGGGGCACTTTCTAGCACAGATACGCAGTATTTT,CSASRTSGGALSSTDTQYF
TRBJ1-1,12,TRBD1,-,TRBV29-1,TGCAGCGCGATAACAGGGGGCACTGAAGCTTTCTTT,CSAITGGTEAFF
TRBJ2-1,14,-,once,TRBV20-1,TGCAGTGCTAGGGGGACCCACCTTGCCAATGAGCAGTTCTTC,CSARGTHLANEQFF
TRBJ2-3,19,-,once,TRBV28,TGTGCCAGCAGTTTATCCCCACCCAGGGAGTTGGGTAGCACAGATGCGCAGTATTTT,CASSLSPPRELGSTDAQYF
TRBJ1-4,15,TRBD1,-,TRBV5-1,TGCGCCAGCAGCTTGGAACCGGGACAGGATGAAAAACTGTTTTTT,CASSLEPGQDEKLFF
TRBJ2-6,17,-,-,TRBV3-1,TGTGCCAGCAGCCGCTACCAGGGGGGGACTGGGGCCAACGTCCTGACTTTC,CASSRYQGGTGANVLTF
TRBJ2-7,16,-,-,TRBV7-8,TGTGCCAGCAGCTTAGAATCAGGGGGCATACTAGCGGACGCGTACTTC,CASSLESGGILADAYF
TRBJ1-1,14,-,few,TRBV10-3,TGTGCCATCAGTGTGAAGGGTAGGGACACTGAAGCTTTCTTT,CAISVKGRDTEAFF